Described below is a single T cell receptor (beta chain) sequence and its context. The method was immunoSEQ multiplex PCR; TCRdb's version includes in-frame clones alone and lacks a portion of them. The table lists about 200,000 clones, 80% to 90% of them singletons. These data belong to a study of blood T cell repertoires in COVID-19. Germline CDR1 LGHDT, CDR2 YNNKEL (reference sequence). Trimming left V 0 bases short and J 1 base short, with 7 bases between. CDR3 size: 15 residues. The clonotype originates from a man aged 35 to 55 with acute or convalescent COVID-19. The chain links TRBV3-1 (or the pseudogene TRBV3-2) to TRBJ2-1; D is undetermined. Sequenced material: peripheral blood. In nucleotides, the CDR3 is TGTGCCAGCAGCCAAGATCCGGGTTCCTACAATGAGCAGTTCTTC. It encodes CASSQDPGSYNEQFF.